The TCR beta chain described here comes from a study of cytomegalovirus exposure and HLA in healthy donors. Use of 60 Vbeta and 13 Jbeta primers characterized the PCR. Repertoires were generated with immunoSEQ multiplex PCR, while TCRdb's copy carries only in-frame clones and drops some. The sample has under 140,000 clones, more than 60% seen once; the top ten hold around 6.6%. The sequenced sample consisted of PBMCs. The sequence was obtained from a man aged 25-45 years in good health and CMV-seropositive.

The CDR3 DNA follows: TGTGCCATCAGTGAGTCGGAGCAGGGGGCTGGGGGCTACACCTTC. Translated: CAISESEQGAGGYTF. This sequence joins TRBV10-3 and TRBJ1-2; the match to TRBD1 covers 8 bases. The V gene's germline CDR1 is ENHRY and CDR2 SYGVKD. The CDR3 runs 15 residues. V lost 0 bases and J lost 8; bases outside the gene matches: 8.